This is a list of T cell receptor beta chains from one sample in a study of CD8 T cells in ankylosing spondylitis. TCRdb re-derived calls from the 5' RACE reads in MiXCR, one entry per CDR3 protein. The sample shows some 840,000 distinct CDR3 sequences, roughly 10% of them seen only once. The specimen sequenced was blood, either unsorted or a sorted T cell fraction (not recorded which). The receptor source for this set is a male donor with ankylosing spondylitis. The CDR3 runs from the conserved cysteine through the conserved F or W. D genes are given only for firm matches. Expanded clones get a size class; other rows say once, few or many, or leave the size out.

- many TRBJ1-2 TRBV20-1 CSASATDNYGYTF TGCAGTGCTAGTGCCACAGACAACTATGGCTACACCTTC
- few TRBJ2-2 TRBV7-2 CASSLKRLNTGELFF TGTGCCAGCAGCTTAAAACGTTTGAACACCGGGGAGCTGTTTTTT
TRBD1 - TRBJ1-2 TRBV5-8 CASGPGPDRANYGYTF TGTGCCAGCGGCCCTGGACCGGACAGGGCCAACTATGGCTACACCTTC
- few TRBJ2-5 TRBV20-1 CSAAGERSQETQYF TGCAGTGCCGCCGGTGAACGGTCCCAAGAGACCCAGTACTTC
TRBD2 few TRBJ2-3 TRBV20-1 CSARGTSNTDTQYF TGCAGTGCCCGAGGGACTAGCAACACAGATACGCAGTATTTT
- few TRBJ2-1 TRBV21-1 CASSKGTGYNEQFF TGTGCCAGCAGCAAGGGGACAGGGTATAATGAGCAGTTCTTC
- few TRBJ1-5 TRBV7-2 CASSRGGVGQPQHF TGTGCCAGCAGCCGAGGGGGTGTAGGCCAGCCCCAGCATTTT
TRBD1 - TRBJ2-7 TRBV18 CASSPPGQFTYEQYF TGTGCCAGCTCACCCCCGGGACAGTTTACCTACGAGCAGTACTTC
TRBD2 - TRBJ2-1 TRBV9 CASSTTGTSGTNEQFF TGTGCCAGCAGCACAACCGGGACTAGCGGCACGAATGAGCAGTTCTTC
- - TRBJ2-5 TRBV24-1 CATSSLAETQYF TGTGCCACCAGTTCCCTGGCAGAGACCCAGTACTTC
TRBD2 few TRBJ2-2 TRBV5-1 CASSPRGLAGVIGELFF TGCGCCAGCAGCCCGCGAGGACTAGCGGGAGTCATCGGGGAGCTGTTTTTT
- - TRBJ2-1 TRBV20-1 CSARVTPAALNEQFF TGCAGTGCTAGAGTGACACCAGCCGCGTTGAATGAGCAGTTCTTC
TRBD2 - TRBJ2-5 TRBV20-1 CSASLAGTETQYF TGCAGTGCTAGCTTAGCGGGGACAGAGACCCAGTACTTC
- few TRBJ2-5 TRBV7-9 CASSLPQSQETQYF TGTGCCAGCAGCTTACCACAGAGTCAAGAGACCCAGTACTTC
- few TRBJ2-1 TRBV3-1 CASSQGSGNEQFF TGTGCCAGCAGCCAAGGGTCGGGGAATGAGCAGTTCTTC
TRBD1 - TRBJ1-2 TRBV10-3 CAISEQTGGYGYTF TGTGCCATCAGTGAGCAGACAGGGGGATATGGCTACACCTTC
TRBD2 - TRBJ2-5 TRBV20-1 CSAPTSGRAWWTQYF TGCAGTGCGCCTACTAGCGGGAGGGCCTGGTGGACCCAGTACTTC